These 24 T cell receptor beta chains were sequenced from one sample in a study of blood T cell repertoires in COVID-19. Measured with immunoSEQ multiplex PCR; TCRdb has only the in-frame clones, and not every one. The sample carries around 94,000 clones, around 81% recorded once. The sample was peripheral blood. All receptors come from a man between 50 and 59 years old with acute or convalescent COVID-19.

The chain recombines TRBV10-3 with TRBJ2-5, with TRBD1 matching 9 bases. The CDR3 is 13 amino acids. CDR1 is ENHRY and CDR2 is SYGVKD in the germline V gene. The V segment lost 6 bases and the J segment 4 bases; nucleotides outside the gene matches: 3. The CDR3 reads CAIRGGQGETQYF. Here the CDR3 DNA reads TGTGCCATCAGGGGGGGACAGGGAGAGACCCAGTACTTC.

The CDR3 sequence is CASSLYGGSSYNEQFF. The CDR3 region has the DNA TGTGCCAGCAGTTTATACGGGGGGAGCTCCTACAATGAGCAGTTCTTC. The V and J genes are TRBV27 and TRBJ2-1; 7 positions match TRBD2. From germline, CDR1 is MNHEY and CDR2 SMNVEV (reference sequence). Trimming at V came to 1 base and at J to 0 bases, leaving 3 bases not matched to a gene. CDR3 size: 16 residues.

The V call is TRBV28, the J call TRBJ2-3, with TRBD2 identical over 8 bases. Germline V lookup: CDR1 MDHEN, CDR2 SYDVKM. The CDR3 sequence is 17 residues long. V lost 2 bases to trimming and J lost 2 bases; unmatched junction nucleotides: 9. CDR3 sequence (DNA): TGTGCCAGCAGTTTAGCGGCCAGCGGGGGCCCCACAGATACGCAGTATTTT. Protein sequence: CASSLAASGGPTDTQYF.

The rearrangement uses TRBV30 and TRBJ1-1; 7 bases are a match to TRBD1. The CDR3 is 15 residues long. Germline V CDR1 and CDR2: GTSNPN, SVGIG (reference sequence). The V and J ends lost 2 bases and 0 bases, in that order; junction bases with no gene match: 6. This CDR3 reads CAWSPWGQMNTEAFF. The CDR3 DNA reads TGTGCCTGGAGTCCCTGGGGACAGATGAACACTGAAGCTTTCTTT.

The chain recombines TRBV2 with TRBJ2-5, with D unclear. The CDR3 runs to 11 residues. Germline CDR1 SNHLY, CDR2 FYNNEI. V lost 7 bases and J 4 bases, leaving 7 bases between the germline ends. The CDR3 DNA sequence: TGTGCCAGCAAAGACTTAGAGACCCAGTACTTC. It is translated as CASKDLETQYF.

The chain has TRBV2 and TRBJ2-5; D gene ambiguous. The CDR3 consists of 13 residues. Per germline, CDR1 SNHLY and CDR2 FYNNEI. The germline V and J ends were trimmed by 3 bases and 1 base, with 6 bases remaining between them. CDR3 sequence (DNA): TGTGCCAGCAGTGACGTGTCCCAAGAGACCCAGTACTTC. It translates to CASSDVSQETQYF.

The chain is built from TRBV4-3 and TRBJ2-1; D gene unclear. This CDR3 contains 14 residues. From germline, CDR1 is LGHNA and CDR2 YSLEER. The germline V and J ends were trimmed by 0 bases and 6 bases, with 9 bases remaining between them. CDR3 bases: TGCGCCAGCAGCCAAGATCCCTACCTCAATGAGCAGTTCTTC. Protein product: CASSQDPYLNEQFF.

The CDR3 DNA reads TGTGCCAGCAGTAGTCAGGGGGCTAGGGGTGAGCAGTTCTTC. Its translation is CASSSQGARGEQFF. The J gene is TRBJ2-1, the V gene TRBV6-6; 8 bases are a match to TRBD1. Germline V gives CDR1 MNHNY, CDR2 SVGAGI (reference sequence). V shed 5 bases, J shed 9 bases, and the junction held 9 bases outside the gene matches. The CDR3 contains 14 residues.

In this sample, this clone turned up a few times. The chain recombines TRBV5-4 with TRBJ1-2, with D perhaps TRBD1 (5 bases). V gave up 6 bases and J gave up 4 bases, with 10 bases separating them. CDR1 is SGHNT, CDR2 YYREEE, per germline (reference sequence). This CDR3 is 12 amino acids long. CDR3 nucleotides: TGTGCCAGCAACCTAGACAGCTATGGCTACACCTTC. Protein sequence: CASNLDSYGYTF.

J is TRBJ2-7 and V is TRBV11-1, with a possible D match to TRBD2 (6 bases). CDR1 SGHAT and CDR2 FQDESV come from the germline V gene (reference sequence). CDR3 length: 13 residues. Between the trimmed V and J ends, which lost 2 bases and 7 bases, there was a span of 12 bases. The CDR3 nucleotides read TGTGCCAGCAGCTTATATGGTAGCGGAGAGCAGTACTTC. This gives the protein CASSLYGSGEQYF.

This clone showed up many times. The CDR3 sequence is CASSQSVWGPPDTEAFF. CDR3 sequence (DNA): TGCGCCAGCAGTCAATCGGTTTGGGGCCCTCCCGACACTGAAGCTTTCTTT. The chain links TRBV23-1 to TRBJ1-1, with D maybe TRBD1 (5 bases). TRBV23-1 is placed among ORFs of uncertain function. This CDR3 spans 17 amino acids. The germline V and J ends were trimmed by 0 bases and 3 bases, with 17 bases remaining between them.

This chain links TRBV27 with TRBJ1-1, with a tentative D call TRBD1 (6 bases). Trimming pared 7 bases from V and 0 bases from J, leaving 12 bases between. Looked up from germline, CDR1 is MNHEY and CDR2 is SMNVEV (reference sequence). This CDR3 has 14 residues. The CDR3 region has the DNA TGTGCCAGCAACCACGACAGGTTGAACACTGAAGCTTTCTTT. It specifies CASNHDRLNTEAFF.

This clone was detected only a few times. The genes are TRBV30 and TRBJ1-6; 7 nucleotides line up with TRBD1. Germline CDR1 is GTSNPN and CDR2 is SVGIG (reference sequence). V shed 3 bases, J shed 7 bases, and the junction held 6 bases outside the gene matches. The CDR3 spans 14 residues. The CDR3 sequence is CAWRRGQLNSPLHF. The CDR3 bases are TGTGCCTGGAGGAGGGGACAGTTAAATTCACCCCTCCACTTT.

The chain uses TRBV19 and TRBJ2-1; TRBD1 might be the D (6 bases). CDR3 length: 13 residues. The V gene lost 4 bases and the J gene lost 10 bases, with 14 bases spanning the gap. CDR1 LNHDA and CDR2 SQIVND come from the germline V gene (reference sequence). CDR3 region: CASSTTPGQEQFF. DNA for the CDR3: TGTGCCAGTAGTACCACCCCCGGACAGGAGCAGTTCTTC.

In DNA, the CDR3 is TGTGCCAGCAGCTTAGTGGTGGGGACAGGGAGGGCCTACGAGCAGTACTTC. This codes for CASSLVVGTGRAYEQYF. The rearrangement joins TRBV11-2 to TRBJ2-7; 9 bases align to TRBD1. Germline V gives CDR1 SGHAT, CDR2 FQNNGV. With V trimmed by 1 base and J by 2 bases, 9 bases remained unmatched. The CDR3 is made up of 17 amino acids.

The chain links TRBV7-2 to TRBJ2-3; the match to TRBD2 covers 8 bases. There are 17 residues in the CDR3. V shed 10 bases and J 1 base; nucleotides not matched to a gene: 16. In germline, CDR1 is SGHTA, CDR2 FQGNSA. CDR3 loop: CATGRIPGLGRTDTQYF. The CDR3 region has the DNA TGTGCCACCGGACGAATTCCGGGACTAGGTCGCACAGATACGCAGTATTTT.

This clone was counted once. The rearrangement uses TRBV30 and TRBJ2-5; 9 bases match TRBD1. Germline loops: CDR1 GTSNPN, CDR2 SVGIG (reference sequence). The J segment lost 6 bases and the V segment lost 5 bases, leaving 4 bases of the junction unmatched. This CDR3 has 12 amino acids. DNA of the CDR3: TGTGCCTGGGGGGACAGGGAAAAGACCCAGTACTTC. Its protein is CAWGDREKTQYF. The full variable domain, in which reference TRBV30 and TRBJ2-5 provide the parts outside the CDR3, is SQTIHQWPATLVQPVGSPLSLECTVEGTSNPNLYWYRQAAGRGLQLLFYSVGIGQISSEVPQNLSASRPQDRQFILSSKKLLLSDSGFYLCAWGDREKTQYFGPGTRLLVL.

The chain has TRBV10-2 and TRBJ2-3, with 11 positions matching TRBD2. This CDR3 has 15 amino acids. V dropped 6 bases and J dropped 9; count of bases not matched to a gene: 11. CDR1 WSHSY and CDR2 SAAADI come from the germline V gene. The CDR3 loop is CASSLTSGTQDTQYF. CDR3 coding DNA: TGCGCCAGCAGCTTGACTAGCGGGACGCAGGACACGCAGTATTTT.

The chain employs TRBV7-9 and TRBJ2-7; 9 nucleotides align to TRBD2. From germline, CDR1 is SEHNR and CDR2 FQNEAQ (reference sequence). V lost 3 bases, J lost 0 bases, and 3 bases stayed unmatched. CDR3 length: 15 residues. The CDR3 is CASSFLAGSSYEQYF. CDR3 bases: TGTGCCAGCAGCTTCCTAGCGGGGAGCTCCTACGAGCAGTACTTC.

This clone was observed at least ten times. The chain links TRBV7-2 to TRBJ2-1; 12 bases are shared with TRBD2. V was pared by 5 bases and J by 5 bases, with 4 bases of the junction left unmatched. Germline V gene sequence: CDR1 SGHTA, CDR2 FQGNSA. The CDR3 totals 15 residues. CDR3 sequence reads: CASSHGLAGNNEQFF. CDR3 bases: TGTGCCAGCAGCCATGGACTAGCGGGGAACAATGAGCAGTTCTTC.

This clone was counted only a few times. The J gene is TRBJ2-1, the V gene TRBV28, with a possible D match to TRBD2 (6 bases). CDR1 MDHEN and CDR2 SYDVKM come from the germline V gene. This CDR3 has 13 amino acids. The V end lost 11 bases, the J end lost 2 bases, and 13 bases lay between the germline ends. DNA of the CDR3: TGTGCCCACGGAGGGGCAGCCTACAATGAGCAGTTCTTC. Its protein product is CAHGGAAYNEQFF. Complete variable domain (other parts from reference TRBV28 and TRBJ2-1): DVKVTQSSRYLVKRTGEKVFLECVQDMDHENMFWYRQDPGLGLRLIYFSYDVKMKEKGDIPEGYSVSREKKERFSLILESASTNQTSMYLCAHGGAAYNEQFFGPGTRLTVL.

The rearrangement uses TRBV10-3 and TRBJ2-7; 7 bases line up with TRBD1. This CDR3 spans 15 amino acids. Losses at the gene ends were 3 bases for V and 1 base for J; bases not matched to a gene: 6. CDR1 ENHRY and CDR2 SYGVKD come from the germline V gene. CDR3 protein: CAISEPATGSYEQYF. Here the CDR3 DNA reads TGTGCCATCAGTGAACCGGCGACAGGGTCCTACGAGCAGTACTTC.

This rearrangement joins TRBV3-1 (or the pseudogene TRBV3-2) to TRBJ1-2; maybe TRBD1 (6 bases). The CDR3 is made up of 16 amino acids. The germline CDR1 and CDR2 sequences are LGHDT and YNNKEL (reference sequence). V was trimmed by 1 base and J by 4 bases, leaving 16 bases between them. CDR3 protein: CASSQVLRTATYGYTF. CDR3 in DNA: TGTGCCAGCAGCCAAGTACTCAGGACAGCGACCTATGGCTACACCTTC.

The chain employs TRBV10-3 and TRBJ1-5; D uncertain. V lost 4 bases and J 1 base, leaving 11 bases between the germline ends. Looked up from germline, CDR1 is ENHRY and CDR2 is SYGVKD. The CDR3 is 15 amino acids. The CDR3 loop reads CAISAGGNSNQPQHF. In DNA form, the CDR3 reads TGTGCCATCAGTGCGGGAGGGAACAGCAATCAGCCCCAGCATTTT.